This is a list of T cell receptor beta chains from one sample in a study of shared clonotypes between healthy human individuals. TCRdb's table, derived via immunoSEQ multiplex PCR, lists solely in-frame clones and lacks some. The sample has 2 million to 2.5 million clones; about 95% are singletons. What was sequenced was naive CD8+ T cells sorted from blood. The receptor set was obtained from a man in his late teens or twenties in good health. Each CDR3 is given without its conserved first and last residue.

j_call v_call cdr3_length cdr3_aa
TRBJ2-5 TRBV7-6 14 ASSNLQRGGQETQY
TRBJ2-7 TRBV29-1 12 SVEDRAGSYEQY
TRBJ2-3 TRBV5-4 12 ASSLGTGTDTQY
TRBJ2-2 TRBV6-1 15 ASSASWDRGQTGELF
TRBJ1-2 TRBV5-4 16 ASSLDGTGGINYYGYT
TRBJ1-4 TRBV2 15 ASSDPNQGSTNEKLF
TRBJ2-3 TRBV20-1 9 SVPRADTQY
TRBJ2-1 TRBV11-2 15 ASSLDEPREGYNEQF
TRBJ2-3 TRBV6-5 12 ASSYYSNADTQY
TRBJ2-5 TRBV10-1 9 ASSEGGTQY
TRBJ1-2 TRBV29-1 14 SVPWGTGESNYGYT
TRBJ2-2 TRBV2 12 ASRDGPNTGELF
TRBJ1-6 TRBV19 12 ASKPTGWNSPLH
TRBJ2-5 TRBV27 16 ASSLGIAGGPGRETQY
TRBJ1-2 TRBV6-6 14 ASSYGPATDGWGYT
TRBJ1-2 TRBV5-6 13 ASSLVGRANYGYT
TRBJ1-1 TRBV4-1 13 ASSQDAGRYTEAF
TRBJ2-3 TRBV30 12 ARNVAGGADTQY
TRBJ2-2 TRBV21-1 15 ASSKGLAGGDTGELF
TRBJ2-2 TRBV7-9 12 ASSFSTETGELF
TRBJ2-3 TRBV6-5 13 ASTPGTTSTDTQY
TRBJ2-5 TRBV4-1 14 ASSQVVAGGQETQY
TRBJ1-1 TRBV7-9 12 ASSSSGLPGEAF
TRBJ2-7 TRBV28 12 ASSTGGGTYEQY
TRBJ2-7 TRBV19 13 ASSPGQGGGYEQY
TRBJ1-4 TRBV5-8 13 ASSLAWGGVEKLF
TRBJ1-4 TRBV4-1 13 ASSQVQATNEKLF
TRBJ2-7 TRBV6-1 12 ASSSGTVPYEQY
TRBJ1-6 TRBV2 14 ASRASGGGNNSPLH
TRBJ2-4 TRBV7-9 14 ASSSGDSRSKNIQY
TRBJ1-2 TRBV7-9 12 ASSLTDGNYGYT
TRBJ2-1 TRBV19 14 ASSIQTGALNNEQF
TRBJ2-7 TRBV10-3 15 AISGAGTSGGSYEQY
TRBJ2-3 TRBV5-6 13 ASSLESKATDTQY
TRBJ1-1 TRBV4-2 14 ASSQDERGENTEAF
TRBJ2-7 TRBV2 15 ASTPFALAGGVYEQY
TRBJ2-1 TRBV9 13 ASSVEGQGGNEQF
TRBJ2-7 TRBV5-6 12 ASSPVQGSYEQY
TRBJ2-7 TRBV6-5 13 ASSYSSVLGGEQY
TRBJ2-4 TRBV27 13 ASSLSSEVSYIQY
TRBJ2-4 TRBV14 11 ASSQGLANIQY
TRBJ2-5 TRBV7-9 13 ASSATSGGHETQY
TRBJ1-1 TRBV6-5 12 ASSYSRGSPRAF
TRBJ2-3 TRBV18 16 ASSPPPAGTFGTDTQY
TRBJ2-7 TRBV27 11 ASSYREGYEQY
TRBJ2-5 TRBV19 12 ASSIVGHEETQY
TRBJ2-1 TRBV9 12 ASSVTKDRNEQF
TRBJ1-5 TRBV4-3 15 ASSQDVGGEANQPQH
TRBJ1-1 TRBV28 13 ASSLSTEMNTEAF
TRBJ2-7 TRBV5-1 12 ASSSAGDSYEQY
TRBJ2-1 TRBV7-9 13 ASSDNREPYNEQF
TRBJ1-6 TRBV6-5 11 ASSYSGDSPLH
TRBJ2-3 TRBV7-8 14 ASSPRLAGGTDTQY
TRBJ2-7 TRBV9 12 ASSVDGSGYEQY
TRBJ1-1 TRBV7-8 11 ASSLDADHKAF
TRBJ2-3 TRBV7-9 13 ASSTRTVDTDTQY
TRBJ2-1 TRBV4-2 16 ASSQEGATTWGENEQF